Listed here are 18 T cell receptor beta chains from one sample, sequenced in a study of brain T cells in children with intractable seizures listed by TCRdb under 2021. To prepare the library, the immunoSEQ multiplex PCR assay was applied. Entries here come from immuneACCESS through TCRdb and include only in-frame sequences with V and J called. Some clones fail to appear in such tables; in the studies checked, an unresolved V gene covers under half of the shortfall, and the cause of the remainder is unknown. In all, the sample holds 110,000 or so clones, and approximately 94% of those were seen once. About 3.8% of the sample is taken by the ten largest. The sample's time point, from its label and the paper: resected brain tissue, or blood drawn just prior to surgery. The input for sequencing was peripheral blood, taken at surgery. The receptors originated from a boy less than two years old with hemimegalencephaly and intractable seizures.

The chain joins TRBV30 to TRBJ2-1; 7 bases are shared with TRBD2. Trimming cost V 3 bases and J 3 bases; bases outside gene matches: 5. From germline, CDR1 is GTSNPN and CDR2 SVGIG (reference sequence). This CDR3 is 14 amino acids long. As DNA, the CDR3 is TGTGCCTGGAGAAAGCGGGAAGTCTACAATGAGCAGTTCTTC. Encoded protein: CAWRKREVYNEQFF.

The rearrangement links TRBV25-1 to TRBJ1-2, with 7 bases lining up with TRBD1. Germline CDR1 MGHDK, CDR2 SYGVNS. The V gene end was trimmed by 8 bases and the J gene end by 4 bases; junction bases not matched to a gene: 16. The CDR3 length is 16 residues. The CDR3 DNA reads as TGTGCCAGCTCGCGAGGACAGGAGGGATGGTCCTATGGCTACACCTTC. Residues: CASSRGQEGWSYGYTF.

The chain employs TRBV5-1 and TRBJ2-3; a weak D match, TRBD2 (5 bases). The CDR3 length is 16 residues. Trimming took off 5 bases at V and 2 bases at J, with 18 bases between the two ends. Germline-derived CDR1 and CDR2 are SGHRS and YFSETQ. CDR3 sequence reads: CASRDTRGLSTDTQYF. The CDR3 nucleotides are TGCGCCAGCAGAGACACACGGGGTCTTTCCACAGATACGCAGTATTTT.

J is TRBJ2-7 and V is TRBV27, with D possibly being TRBD2 (6 bases). CDR1 is MNHEY, CDR2 SMNVEV, per germline (reference sequence). The V end was cut by 5 bases, the J end by 2 bases, with 13 bases between. This CDR3 region has 14 residues. The CDR3 bases are TGTGCCAGCAGTCCATGGGGCGGGGCCTACGAGCAGTACTTC. It is translated as CASSPWGGAYEQYF.

The chain has TRBV2 and TRBJ2-3; 9 bases line up with TRBD1. This CDR3 spans 13 amino acids. Trimming took 10 bases from V and 2 from J; bases not matched to a gene: 4. Germline assignment: CDR1 SNHLY and CDR2 FYNNEI. DNA of the CDR3: TGTGCCACTTGGGACAGGGTCACAGATACGCAGTATTTT. This codes for CATWDRVTDTQYF.

The chain couples TRBV2 to TRBJ1-2; a possible D gene is TRBD1 (6 bases). CDR3 length equals 12 residues. Germline V gene lookup returns CDR1 SNHLY and CDR2 FYNNEI. The ends were cut back, 10 bases at V and 5 bases at J, with 14 bases in the middle. This chain's CDR3 is CATRLGGYGYTF. For the CDR3, the DNA is TGTGCCACCCGGTTAGGGGGATATGGCTACACCTTC.

This clone was detected only once. The rearrangement uses TRBV30 and TRBJ2-5, with 8 bases matching TRBD2. The CDR3 is made up of 16 amino acids. Germline V gene data show CDR1 as GTSNPN and CDR2 as SVGIG (reference sequence). V shed 0 bases and J 0 bases; nucleotides not matched to a gene: 6. The CDR3 nucleotides read TGTGCCTGGAGTGTATCGACTAGCGTATACCAAGAGACCCAGTACTTC. This gives the protein CAWSVSTSVYQETQYF.

The chain employs TRBV5-6 and TRBJ2-4; TRBD2 might be the D (5 bases). Germline CDR1 is SGHDT and CDR2 is YYEEEE. V was shortened by 2 bases and J by 0 bases, with 9 bases between the two germline ends. This CDR3 comprises 15 residues. For the CDR3, the DNA is TGTGCCAGCAGCTTAGCGGCTCTAGCCAAAAACATTCAGTACTTC. Protein product: CASSLAALAKNIQYF.

CDR3 in amino acids: CASSPPGVGEQFF. The CDR3 coding sequence is TGTGCCAGCTCACCACCGGGGGTAGGAGAGCAGTTCTTC. This chain links TRBV18 with TRBJ2-1; D is tentatively TRBD1 or TRBD2 (5 bases each). Germline CDR1 reads KGHSH; CDR2 reads LQKENI. V lost 0 bases and J 10 bases, leaving 10 bases between the germline ends. CDR3 length: 13 amino acids.

A remark on this clone: At the DNA level, this CDR3 is encoded by other sequences in the same sample as well. The J gene is TRBJ2-3, the V gene TRBV30, with D unresolved. Germline-derived CDR1 and CDR2 are GTSNPN and SVGIG (reference sequence). The CDR3 covers 11 residues. The V end lost 1 base, the J end lost 5 bases, and 4 bases lay between the germline ends. The CDR3 DNA is TGTGCCTGGAGTGGGGGAGATACGCAGTATTTT. Its translation: CAWSGGDTQYF. The entire variable domain, with the rest obtained from reference TRBV30 and TRBJ2-3, is as follows: SQTIHQWPATLVQPVGSPLSLECTVEGTSNPNLYWYRQAAGRGLQLLFYSVGIGQISSEVPQNLSASRPQDRQFILSSKKLLLSDSGFYLCAWSGGDTQYFGPGTRLTVL.

The rearrangement links TRBV2 to TRBJ1-2, with 9 bases identical to TRBD1. This CDR3 has 15 residues. Trimming at V came to 8 bases and at J to 7 bases, leaving 14 bases not matched to a gene. Per germline, CDR1 SNHLY and CDR2 FYNNEI. CDR3 DNA sequence: TGTGCCAGCGGGAGTCAAGGGACAGGGTTGATTGGCTACACCTTC. It encodes CASGSQGTGLIGYTF.

The chain has TRBV27 and TRBJ1-2; TRBD1 aligns across 9 bases. The CDR3 length is 20 residues. V was clipped by 6 bases and J by 0 bases; unmatched bases: 20. CDR1 and CDR2 from the germline V gene are MNHEY and SMNVEV (reference sequence). This CDR3 is CASRPRGLRDRELTNYGYTF. Written as DNA, the CDR3 is TGTGCCAGCAGGCCAAGGGGACTCCGGGACAGGGAATTAACTAACTATGGCTACACCTTC.

As concerns this clone: The junction departs from the called germline gene at one end, perhaps through a read error. This rearrangement joins TRBV10-3 to TRBJ1-6; possibly TRBD1 for D (5 bases). Per germline, CDR1 ENHRY and CDR2 SYGVKD. The CDR3 loop spans 14 amino acids. The CDR3 loop is CAITEGPTNSPLHF. The CDR3 coding sequence is TGTGCCATCACTGAGGGACCGACTAATTCACCCCTCCACTTT.

The V and J genes are TRBV28 and TRBJ2-3; the match to TRBD1 covers 8 bases. With V trimmed by 7 bases and J by 3 bases, 6 bases remained unmatched. CDR1 is MDHEN, CDR2 SYDVKM, per germline. The CDR3 runs to 14 residues. CDR3 nucleotide sequence: TGTGCCAGCAAATCGGACAGGGCGACAGATACGCAGTATTTT. This gives the protein CASKSDRATDTQYF.

This chain connects TRBV5-1 to TRBJ1-2; possibly TRBD1 for D (6 bases). V dropped 0 bases and J dropped 0 bases, with 9 bases sitting between them. Germline V gene sequence: CDR1 SGHRS, CDR2 YFSETQ. The CDR3 spans 15 residues. The CDR3 bases are TGCGCCAGCAGCTTGGACAGGGCTGCTAACTATGGCTACACCTTC. Encoded protein: CASSLDRAANYGYTF.

The V and J genes are TRBV27 and TRBJ2-7; 7 nucleotides match TRBD2. The CDR3 loop spans 15 amino acids. After removal of 5 bases from V and 2 bases from J, the junction contained 9 bases not matched to a gene. Germline CDR1 is MNHEY and CDR2 is SMNVEV (reference sequence). As DNA, the CDR3 is TGTGCCAGCAGTCCCCGGGGAGCGGGGACCTACGAGCAGTACTTC. Protein sequence: CASSPRGAGTYEQYF.

The chain carries TRBV5-8 and TRBJ2-6; the match to TRBD1 covers 10 bases. This CDR3 has 17 amino acids. Per germline, CDR1 SGHTS and CDR2 YDEGEE. The trim removed 2 bases at V and 3 bases at J, leaving 5 bases unmatched. This chain's CDR3 is CASSLPGQGFGANVLTF. CDR3 nucleotides: TGTGCCAGCAGCTTACCGGGACAGGGGTTTGGGGCCAACGTCCTGACTTTC.

V is TRBV7-9 and J is TRBJ2-1; 12 positions match TRBD2. The V gene end was trimmed by 1 base and the J gene end by 12 bases; junction bases not matched to a gene: 7. Germline-derived CDR1 and CDR2 are SEHNR and FQNEAQ (reference sequence). The CDR3 contains 15 residues. CDR3 nucleotides: TGTGCCAGCAGCTTAGGACTAGCGGGAGAGGAAGGGCAGTTCTTC. This codes for CASSLGLAGEEGQFF.